These 15 T cell receptor beta chains share one sample of origin, sequenced in a study of shared clonotypes between healthy human individuals. CD45RO-negative, CCR7-selected cells formed the naive CD8 fraction, which excluded terminally differentiated effector memory CD45RA+ cells. The method was immunoSEQ multiplex PCR; TCRdb's version includes in-frame clones alone and lacks a portion of them. The sample shows around 2.1 million clones, about 93% of them seen only once. Sequencing input: naive CD8+ T cells from PBMCs. The receptors were gathered from a man aged 18 to 35 in good health. Some clones in this sample may be carry-over from other donors' samples.

A note on this clone: Other DNA sequences within the sample encode an identical CDR3. This rearrangement joins TRBV2 to TRBJ2-3, with 9 bases identical to TRBD2. V was pared by 3 bases and J by 0 bases, with 1 base of the junction left unmatched. Germline-derived CDR1 and CDR2 are SNHLY and FYNNEI. This CDR3 spans 15 amino acids. For the CDR3, the DNA is TGTGCCAGCAGTGAGGGGACTAGCAGCACAGATACGCAGTATTTT. Its translation is CASSEGTSSTDTQYF.

CDR3 residues: CASGTRQGLTNYGYTF. In DNA form, the CDR3 reads TGTGCCAGCGGAACACGACAGGGGCTGACTAACTATGGCTACACCTTC. J is TRBJ1-2 and V is TRBV9; TRBD1 matches at 8 bases. The V segment lost 7 bases and the J segment 0 bases; nucleotides outside the gene matches: 11. Germline V gene data show CDR1 as SGDLS and CDR2 as YYNGEE. CDR3 length: 16 residues.

The V and J genes are TRBV9 and TRBJ2-1; perhaps TRBD2 as D (5 bases). V lost 0 bases and J 2 bases, leaving 15 bases between the germline ends. Per germline, CDR1 SGDLS and CDR2 YYNGEE. The CDR3 consists of 17 residues. In nucleotides, the CDR3 is TGTGCCAGCAGCGTAGCTGAGCGGAAGGCAACCTACAATGAGCAGTTCTTC. Amino acid sequence: CASSVAERKATYNEQFF.

This chain links TRBV13 with TRBJ2-7, with TRBD2 matching over 10 bases. This CDR3 contains 15 residues. CDR1 is PRHDT, CDR2 FYEKMQ, per germline (reference sequence). Unmatched junction bases numbered 12, after V lost 8 bases and J lost 5 bases. The CDR3 bases are TGTGCCAGCGCGACCCTAGCGGGAGACCACCACGAGCAGTACTTC. Encoded protein: CASATLAGDHHEQYF.

This clone was seen only once. The rearrangement joins TRBV4-3 to TRBJ2-3; perhaps TRBD2 as D (6 bases). This CDR3 comprises 15 residues. CDR1 LGHNA and CDR2 YSLEER come from the germline V gene. The germline V and J ends were trimmed by 1 base and 5 bases, with 13 bases remaining between them. CDR3 region: CASSQGRGAGDTQYF. For the CDR3, the DNA is TGCGCCAGCAGCCAAGGAAGGGGAGCGGGAGATACGCAGTATTTT.

The count of this clone is one. As DNA, the CDR3 is TGTGCCAGCAGCTTGGATGTCAGGGTGACTCGAGAAGCTTTCTTT. Amino acid sequence: CASSLDVRVTREAFF. The chain carries TRBV5-6 and TRBJ1-1; possibly TRBD1 for D (5 bases). CDR3 size: 15 residues. CDR1 and CDR2 from the germline V gene are SGHDT and YYEEEE. The V end lost 0 bases, the J end lost 8 bases, and 17 bases lay between the germline ends.

With respect to this clone: Other DNA sequences from this sample encode an identical CDR3 as well. The V call is TRBV27, the J call TRBJ2-7; no clear D. CDR3 length equals 13 residues. The V gene lost 5 bases and the J gene lost 2 bases, with 10 bases spanning the gap. CDR1 is MNHEY and CDR2 is SMNVEV in the germline V gene (reference sequence). CDR3 in amino acids: CASSLGQTYEQYF. As DNA, the CDR3 is TGTGCCAGCAGTCTCGGTCAGACCTACGAGCAGTACTTC.

V and J are TRBV4-3 and TRBJ1-2; D gene ambiguous. CDR3 size: 15 residues. Between the trimmed V and J ends, which lost 2 bases and 5 bases, there was a span of 15 bases. The germline CDR1 and CDR2 sequences are LGHNA and YSLEER. CDR3 loop: CASSQMPGNRYGYTF. CDR3 coding DNA: TGCGCCAGCAGCCAAATGCCGGGGAACCGGTATGGCTACACCTTC.

This chain links TRBV4-2 with TRBJ2-1; 9 bases fit TRBD2. CDR1 and CDR2 (germline): LGHNA, YNFKEQ. CDR3 length: 17 amino acids. V dropped 3 bases and J dropped 7; count of bases not matched to a gene: 13. The CDR3, as DNA: TGTGCCAGCAGCCAGACAGGGTTCGCGGGAGGGGAAAATGAGCAGTTCTTC. Translating gives CASSQTGFAGGENEQFF.

CDR3 sequence (DNA): TGCGCCAGCAGCCAAGGTGCCTTGGGGGCCTCCTACAATGAGCAGTTCTTC. Its protein is CASSQGALGASYNEQFF. This chain joins TRBV4-3 and TRBJ2-1, with a weak D call TRBD1 (6 bases). There are 17 residues in the CDR3. Germline CDR1 reads LGHNA; CDR2 reads YSLEER. Trimming removed 1 base from V and 0 bases from J, with 13 bases in between.

This clone was seen only once. V is TRBV10-3 and J is TRBJ1-4; no firm D call. Germline V gene lookup returns CDR1 ENHRY and CDR2 SYGVKD. This CDR3 has 13 residues. The V and J ends lost 4 bases and 5 bases respectively, with 8 bases between them. DNA of the CDR3: TGTGCCATCAGTGCTTCACAGAATGAAAAACTGTTTTTT. It translates to CAISASQNEKLFF.

The chain recombines TRBV4-1 with TRBJ1-2, with no clear D. The CDR3 totals 15 residues. Germline values: CDR1 MGHRA, CDR2 YSYEKL. V shed 0 bases and J shed 4 bases, with 12 bases lying between them. CDR3 in DNA: TGCGCCAGCAGCCAAGACTCGGCAGTAACCTATGGCTACACCTTC. Translating gives CASSQDSAVTYGYTF.

The genes are TRBV21-1 and TRBJ1-5. TRBV21-1 is reported as a pseudogene. This CDR3 comprises 14 residues. The CDR3, as DNA: TGTGCCAGCAGCAATTTGGGGGATAATCAGCCCCAGCATTTT. Encoded protein: CASSNLGDNQPQHF.

This sequence joins TRBV7-2 and TRBJ1-2; D is undetermined. The V gene's germline CDR1 is SGHTA and CDR2 FQGNSA. The V gene lost 5 bases and the J gene lost 3 bases, with 19 bases spanning the gap. The CDR3 consists of 16 residues. In nucleotides, the CDR3 is TGTGCCAGCAGCCCCCGACTCGATGGTTCGGACTATGGCTACACCTTC. Translation gives CASSPRLDGSDYGYTF.

The chain joins TRBV2 to TRBJ2-5; D may be TRBD2 (5 bases). Trimming took off 10 bases at V and 2 bases at J, with 11 bases between the two ends. Germline lookup yields CDR1 SNHLY and CDR2 FYNNEI. The CDR3 sequence is 12 residues long. CDR3 bases: TGTGCCACCCTGGGAGAACAAGAGACCCAGTACTTC. Translating it yields CATLGEQETQYF.